The 17 T cell receptor beta chains in this list originate from one sample, sequenced in a study of CD8 T cells in ankylosing spondylitis. The antigens these receptors bind are not known. TCRdb re-called the 5' RACE reads with MiXCR, one entry per CDR3 protein. Among 800,000 to 900,000 distinct CDR3 sequences listed, approximately 12% were seen once. Study outcomes and limitations: Ankylosing spondylitis blood appeared to carry a characteristic TCR beta motif of roughly eight highly homologous variants.

The sequenced sample was blood, either unsorted or a sorted T cell fraction (not recorded which). The receptors shown here come from a male donor with ankylosing spondylitis.

This clonotype was counted only a few times. This chain links TRBV12-3 or TRBV12-4 with TRBJ1-1, with D hard to call. V lost 4 bases and J lost 1, with 7 bases in between. The CDR3 runs to 13 residues. In nucleotides, the CDR3 is TGTGCCAGCAGTTCCGAGACGAACACTGAAGCTTTCTTT. It yields the protein CASSSETNTEAFF.

V and J are TRBV5-1 and TRBJ2-4, with 12 bases aligning to TRBD2. J was trimmed by 8 bases and V by 0 bases; bases with no gene match: 0. The CDR3 has 14 amino acids. Per germline, CDR1 SGHRS and CDR2 YFSETQ. CDR3 sequence: CASSLASGRDIQYF. In DNA form, the CDR3 reads TGCGCCAGCAGCTTGGCTAGCGGGAGGGACATTCAGTACTTC.

In its sample, this clonotype was seen many times. The CDR3 here is CASSLDYGDTEAFF. As DNA, the CDR3 is TGTGCCAGCAGCTTGGATTATGGGGATACTGAAGCTTTCTTT. This chain links TRBV5-4 with TRBJ1-1; D is unclear. Germline V lookup: CDR1 SGHNT, CDR2 YYREEE (reference sequence). The V gene lost 0 bases and the J gene lost 5 bases, with 11 bases spanning the gap. CDR3 length equals 14 residues.

In this sample, this clonotype turned up a few times. The chain joins TRBV15 to TRBJ1-2; the D is unclear. This CDR3 contains 12 residues. With 3 bases removed from V and 2 bases from J, the gap between germline ends came to 4 bases. CDR1 and CDR2 from the germline V gene are LNHNV and YYDKDF (reference sequence). The CDR3 nucleotides are TGTGCCACCAGCAGGATAAACTATGGCTACACCTTC. It codes for CATSRINYGYTF.

The table lists this clonotype with a few counts. V is TRBV3-1 and J is TRBJ1-5; TRBD1 is a possible D gene (6 bases). Per germline, CDR1 LGHDT and CDR2 YNNKEL (reference sequence). CDR3 size: 16 residues. Between the trimmed V and J ends, which lost 1 base and 0 bases, there was a span of 10 bases. CDR3 residues: CASSQGGTSSNQPQHF. In DNA, the CDR3 is TGTGCCAGCAGCCAAGGTGGGACATCTAGCAATCAGCCCCAGCATTTT.

This clonotype was detected only a few times. The rearrangement joins TRBV20-1 to TRBJ2-1; weak D call: TRBD1 (6 bases). Trimming left V 3 bases short and J 8 bases short, with 11 bases between. Germline lookup yields CDR1 DFQATT and CDR2 SNEGSKA (reference sequence). This CDR3 contains 12 residues. In DNA, the CDR3 is TGCAGTGCTAGTCGCAGGGGTGATGAGCAGTTCTTC. Translation: CSASRRGDEQFF.

This clonotype was seen ten or more times. The chain links TRBV29-1 to TRBJ2-5, with 7 nucleotides matching TRBD1. The CDR3 is made up of 14 amino acids. The V gene end was trimmed by 8 bases and the J gene end by 1 base; junction bases not matched to a gene: 10. Per germline, CDR1 SQVTM and CDR2 ANQGSEA. CDR3 nucleotides: TGCAGCACCCAGGGGGTGGCGGCCCAAGAGACCCAGTACTTC. Its translation is CSTQGVAAQETQYF.

This clonotype appeared many times. The J gene is TRBJ2-3, the V gene TRBV28, with TRBD2 as a possible D gene (6 bases). This CDR3 spans 10 amino acids. Germline V gene data show CDR1 as MDHEN and CDR2 as SYDVKM. The V and J ends lost 6 bases and 8 bases respectively, with 6 bases between them. CDR3 nucleotides: TGTGCCAGCAGGGGGGGTACGCAGTATTTT. It specifies CASRGGTQYF.

V is TRBV20-1 and J is TRBJ2-3; D is undetermined. This CDR3 spans 14 amino acids. Germline V gene sequence: CDR1 DFQATT, CDR2 SNEGSKA (reference sequence). V lost 5 bases to trimming and J lost 1 base, with 13 bases between them. CDR3 in amino acids: CSAPPPSGTDTQYF. CDR3 in DNA: TGCAGTGCTCCCCCCCCGAGCGGCACAGATACGCAGTATTTT.

In this sample, this clonotype turned up many times. The chain links TRBV12-3 or TRBV12-4 to TRBJ2-2; possibly TRBD1 or TRBD2 for D (5 bases each). Trimming removed 6 bases at V and 8 bases at J, with 16 bases between. CDR3 length: 14 amino acids. CDR3 loop: CASRGESGKGELFF. The CDR3 DNA reads as TGTGCCAGCAGAGGGGAATCCGGGAAGGGGGAGCTGTTTTTT.

This clonotype was counted at least ten times. CDR3 DNA: TGTGCCAGCAGCTTAATGCGGGAGAACACCGGGGAGCTGTTTTTT. It specifies CASSLMRENTGELFF. This sequence joins TRBV7-2 and TRBJ2-2, with D tentatively TRBD2 (6 bases). The CDR3 covers 15 residues. From germline, CDR1 is SGHTA and CDR2 FQGNSA. V was pared by 2 bases and J by 1 base, with 8 bases between.

This clonotype was counted between two and nine times. The chain combines TRBV4-3 with TRBJ2-1; 13 positions agree with TRBD2. The CDR3 loop spans 18 amino acids. Germline V gene data show CDR1 as LGHNA and CDR2 as YSLEER. Losses at the gene ends were 4 bases for V and 0 bases for J; bases not matched to a gene: 6. This CDR3 is CASSRGLAGVRSYNEQFF. The CDR3 coding sequence is TGCGCCAGCAGCCGCGGACTAGCGGGAGTTCGCTCCTACAATGAGCAGTTCTTC.

This clonotype has a handful of counts. V is TRBV20-1 and J is TRBJ1-3, with 9 bases that match TRBD1. Trimming took 3 bases from V and 4 from J; bases not matched to a gene: 10. Germline assignment: CDR1 DFQATT and CDR2 SNEGSKA (reference sequence). This CDR3 contains 16 residues. The CDR3 sequence is CSARDKRQGEGNTIYF. The CDR3 region has the DNA TGCAGTGCTAGGGATAAGAGACAGGGGGAAGGAAACACCATATATTTT.

This clonotype was found many times. The chain couples TRBV20-1 to TRBJ2-1, with D maybe TRBD2 (6 bases). CDR1 and CDR2 (germline): DFQATT, SNEGSKA (reference sequence). The ends were cut back, 2 bases at V and 4 bases at J, with 9 bases in the middle. The CDR3 loop spans 13 amino acids. CDR3 amino acids: CSARMGLYNEQFF. Written as DNA, the CDR3 is TGCAGTGCTAGAATGGGACTTTACAATGAGCAGTTCTTC.

The rearrangement uses TRBV3-1 and TRBJ1-1, with D hard to call. Germline lookup yields CDR1 LGHDT and CDR2 YNNKEL (reference sequence). Between the trimmed V and J ends, which lost 0 bases and 3 bases, there was a span of 11 bases. This CDR3 spans 15 amino acids. Here the CDR3 DNA reads TGTGCCAGCAGCCAAGAAGGAGGGCATTACACTGAAGCTTTCTTT. This translates into CASSQEGGHYTEAFF.

The table lists this clonotype with a few counts. The chain carries TRBV5-1 and TRBJ1-3; D not certain. V dropped 0 bases and J dropped 4 bases, with 8 bases sitting between them. Germline CDR1 reads SGHRS; CDR2 reads YFSETQ. There are 14 residues in the CDR3. CDR3 residues: CASSLGAAGNTIYF. CDR3 DNA sequence: TGCGCCAGCAGCTTGGGTGCAGCGGGAAACACCATATATTTT.

This clonotype has more than one count but fewer than ten. The chain combines TRBV5-1 with TRBJ2-5, with 8 positions matching TRBD2. Germline V gene lookup returns CDR1 SGHRS and CDR2 YFSETQ. The CDR3 spans 13 residues. V was pared by 2 bases and J by 5 bases, with 2 bases of the junction left unmatched. For the CDR3, the DNA is TGCGCCAGCAGCTTCGGGACTAGTGAGACCCAGTACTTC. This codes for CASSFGTSETQYF.